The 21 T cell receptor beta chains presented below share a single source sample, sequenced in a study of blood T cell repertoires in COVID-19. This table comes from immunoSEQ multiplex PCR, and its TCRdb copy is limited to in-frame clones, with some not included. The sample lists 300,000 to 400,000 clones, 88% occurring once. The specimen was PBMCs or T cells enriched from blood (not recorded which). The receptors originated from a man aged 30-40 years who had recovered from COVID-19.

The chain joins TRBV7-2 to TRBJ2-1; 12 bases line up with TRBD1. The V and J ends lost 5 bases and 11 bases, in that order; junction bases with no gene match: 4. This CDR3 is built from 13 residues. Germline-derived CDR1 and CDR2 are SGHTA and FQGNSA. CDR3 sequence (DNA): TGTGCCAGCAGCAGGGACAGGGGGCGTAAGCAGTTCTTC. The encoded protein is CASSRDRGRKQFF. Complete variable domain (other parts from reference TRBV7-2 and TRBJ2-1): GAGVSQSPSNKVTEKGKDVELRCDPISGHTALYWYRQSLGQGLEFLIYFQGNSAPDKSGLPSDRFSAERTGGSVSTLTIQRTQQEDSAVYLCASSRDRGRKQFFGPGTRLTVL.

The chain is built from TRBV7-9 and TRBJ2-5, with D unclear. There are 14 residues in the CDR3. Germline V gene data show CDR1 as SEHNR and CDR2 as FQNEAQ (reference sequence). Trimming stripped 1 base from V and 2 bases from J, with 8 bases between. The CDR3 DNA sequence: TGTGCCAGCAGCTTAGACGGTTTGCAAGAGACCCAGTACTTC. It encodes CASSLDGLQETQYF.

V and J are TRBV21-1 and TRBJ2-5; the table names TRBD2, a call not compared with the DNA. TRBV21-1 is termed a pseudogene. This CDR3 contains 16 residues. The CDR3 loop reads CASSKAIASGQETQYF. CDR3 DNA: TGTGCCAGCAGCAAAGCAATAGCTAGCGGCCAAGAGACCCAGTACTTC.

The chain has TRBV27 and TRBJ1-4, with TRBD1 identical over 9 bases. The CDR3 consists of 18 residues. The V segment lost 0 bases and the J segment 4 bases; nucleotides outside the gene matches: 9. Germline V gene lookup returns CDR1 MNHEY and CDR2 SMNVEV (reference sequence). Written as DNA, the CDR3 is TGTGCCAGCAGTTTATCCCCCCAGGGACAGGGTCATAATGAAAAACTGTTTTTT. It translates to CASSLSPQGQGHNEKLFF.

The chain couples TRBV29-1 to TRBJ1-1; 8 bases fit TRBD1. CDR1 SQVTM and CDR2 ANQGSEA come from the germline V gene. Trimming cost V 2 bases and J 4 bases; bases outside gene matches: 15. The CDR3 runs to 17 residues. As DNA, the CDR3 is TGCAGCGTTGAAATCATACCCCAGGGGGCGACGAGCACTGAAGCTTTCTTT. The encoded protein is CSVEIIPQGATSTEAFF.

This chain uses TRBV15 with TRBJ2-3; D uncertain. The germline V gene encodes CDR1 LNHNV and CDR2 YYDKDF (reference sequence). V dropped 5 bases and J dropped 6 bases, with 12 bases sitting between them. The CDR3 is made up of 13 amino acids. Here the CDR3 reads CATSVWAVDTQYF. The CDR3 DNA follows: TGTGCCACCAGCGTTTGGGCCGTTGATACGCAGTATTTT.

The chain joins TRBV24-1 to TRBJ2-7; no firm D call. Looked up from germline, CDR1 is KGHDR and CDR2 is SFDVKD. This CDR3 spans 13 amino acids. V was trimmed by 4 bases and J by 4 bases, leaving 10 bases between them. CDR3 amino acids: CATSDPTEYEQYF. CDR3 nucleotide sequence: TGTGCCACCAGTGACCCTACCGAATACGAGCAGTACTTC.

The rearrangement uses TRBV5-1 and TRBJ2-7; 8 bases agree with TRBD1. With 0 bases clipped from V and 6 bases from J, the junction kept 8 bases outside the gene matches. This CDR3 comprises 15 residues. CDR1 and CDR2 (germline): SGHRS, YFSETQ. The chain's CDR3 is CASSLELGQGAEQYF. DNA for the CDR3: TGCGCCAGCAGCTTGGAACTCGGACAGGGAGCCGAGCAGTACTTC.

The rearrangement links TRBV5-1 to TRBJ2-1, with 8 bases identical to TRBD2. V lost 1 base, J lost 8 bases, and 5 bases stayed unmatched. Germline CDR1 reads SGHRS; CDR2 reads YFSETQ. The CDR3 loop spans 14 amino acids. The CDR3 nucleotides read TGCGCCAGCAGCTTGTTCGACGGGGGGGATGAGCAGTTCTTC. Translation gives CASSLFDGGDEQFF.

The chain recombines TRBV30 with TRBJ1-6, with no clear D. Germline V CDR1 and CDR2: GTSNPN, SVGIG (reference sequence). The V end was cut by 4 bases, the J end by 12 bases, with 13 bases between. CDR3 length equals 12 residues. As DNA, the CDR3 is TGTGCCTGGAATAAAATCGGCGGACCCCTCCACTTT. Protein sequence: CAWNKIGGPLHF.

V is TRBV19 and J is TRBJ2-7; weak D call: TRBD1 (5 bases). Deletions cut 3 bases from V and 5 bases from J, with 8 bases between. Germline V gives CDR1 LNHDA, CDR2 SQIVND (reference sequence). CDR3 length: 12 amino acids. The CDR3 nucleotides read TGTGCCAGTAGTATGGACATAGACGAGCAGTACTTC. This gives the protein CASSMDIDEQYF.

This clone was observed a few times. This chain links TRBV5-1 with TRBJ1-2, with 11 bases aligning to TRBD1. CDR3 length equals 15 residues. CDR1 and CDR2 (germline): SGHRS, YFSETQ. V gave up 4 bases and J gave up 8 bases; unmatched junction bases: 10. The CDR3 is CASSRGQGEIYGYTF. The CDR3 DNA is TGCGCCAGCAGCCGGGGACAGGGGGAAATCTACGGCTACACCTTC.

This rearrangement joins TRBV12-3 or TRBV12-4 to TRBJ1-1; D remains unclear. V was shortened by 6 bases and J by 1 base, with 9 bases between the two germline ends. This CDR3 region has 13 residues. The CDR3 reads CASSRTANTEAFF. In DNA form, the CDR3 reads TGTGCCAGCAGCCGCACAGCGAACACTGAAGCTTTCTTT.

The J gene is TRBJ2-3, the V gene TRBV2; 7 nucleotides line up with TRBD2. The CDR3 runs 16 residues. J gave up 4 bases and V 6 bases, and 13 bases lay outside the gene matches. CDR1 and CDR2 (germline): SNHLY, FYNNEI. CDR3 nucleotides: TGTGCCAGCAGGGATGCTAGCGGTGGGCGGGCAGATACGCAGTATTTT. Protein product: CASRDASGGRADTQYF.

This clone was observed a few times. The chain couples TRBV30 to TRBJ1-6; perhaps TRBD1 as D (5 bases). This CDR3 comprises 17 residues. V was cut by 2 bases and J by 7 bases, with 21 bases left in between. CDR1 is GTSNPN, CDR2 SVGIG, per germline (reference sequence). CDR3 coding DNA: TGTGCCTGGAGTCTGTCAGGGCCTGAAATGGTGAATTCACCCCTCCACTTT. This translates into CAWSLSGPEMVNSPLHF.

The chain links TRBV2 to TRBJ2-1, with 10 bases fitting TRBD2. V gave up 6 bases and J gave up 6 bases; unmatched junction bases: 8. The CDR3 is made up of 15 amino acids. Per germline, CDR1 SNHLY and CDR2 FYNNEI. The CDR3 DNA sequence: TGTGCCAGCAGGACTCTAGCGGGGGTGGGCAATGAGCAGTTCTTC. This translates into CASRTLAGVGNEQFF.

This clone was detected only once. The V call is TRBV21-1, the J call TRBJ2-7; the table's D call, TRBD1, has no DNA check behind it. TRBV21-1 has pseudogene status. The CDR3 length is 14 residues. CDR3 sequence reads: CASRTGTGTYEQYF. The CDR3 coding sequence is TGTGCCAGCAGAACCGGGACAGGAACCTACGAGCAGTACTTC.

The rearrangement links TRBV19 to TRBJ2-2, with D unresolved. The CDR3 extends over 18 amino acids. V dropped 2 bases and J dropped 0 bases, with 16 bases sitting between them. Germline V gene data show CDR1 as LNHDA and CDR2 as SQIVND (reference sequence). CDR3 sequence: CASSILTRFGANTGELFF. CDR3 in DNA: TGTGCCAGTAGTATACTTACACGTTTTGGAGCGAACACCGGGGAGCTGTTTTTT.

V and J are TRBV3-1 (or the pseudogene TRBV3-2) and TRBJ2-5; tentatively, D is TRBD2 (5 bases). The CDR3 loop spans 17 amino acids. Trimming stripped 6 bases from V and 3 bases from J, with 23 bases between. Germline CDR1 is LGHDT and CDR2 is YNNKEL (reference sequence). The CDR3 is CASRGETWMSVKETQYF. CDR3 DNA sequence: TGTGCCAGCAGGGGAGAGACTTGGATGTCGGTAAAAGAGACCCAGTACTTC.

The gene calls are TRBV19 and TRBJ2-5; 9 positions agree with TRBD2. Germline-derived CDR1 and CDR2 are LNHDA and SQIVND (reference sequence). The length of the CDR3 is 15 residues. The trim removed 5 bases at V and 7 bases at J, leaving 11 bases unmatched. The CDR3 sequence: CASSVTGLATTTQYF. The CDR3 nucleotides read TGTGCCAGTAGTGTTACGGGACTAGCAACGACGACCCAGTACTTC.

The CDR3 coding sequence is TGTGCCAGCAGTATCTTGTACCAAGAGACCCAGTACTTC. It is translated as CASSILYQETQYF. The chain is built from TRBV6-2 or TRBV6-3 and TRBJ2-5; D is undetermined. The CDR3 is made up of 13 amino acids. CDR1 and CDR2 from the germline V gene are MNHEY and SVGEGT. The V end was cut by 5 bases, the J end by 0 bases, with 7 bases between.